What follows describes a single T cell receptor beta chain. Antigen specificity is unknown. This record belongs to a study of graft-versus-host responses after intestinal transplantation. Study details: Transplant types were multivisceral, liver-intestinal, or isolated intestinal.

Broader study findings: Researchers found peak circulating GvH clone levels linked to early post-transplant HvG declines. Individuals who had graft-donor T cell macrochimerism had allografts that showed high graft-versus-host to host-versus-graft clonal ratios.

The V gene's germline CDR1 is SGHDN and CDR2 FVKESK. The CDR3 covers 15 residues. V was clipped by 4 bases and J by 3 bases; unmatched bases: 5. Profiled with immunoSEQ multiplex PCR; TCRdb holds only in-frame clones, not every one. This sample has 35,000 to 45,000 clones, with approximately 93% found just once. The receptor comes from a human patient who received an intestinal transplant, so some T cells may come from the graft donor. This chain uses TRBV14 with TRBJ2-3; TRBD2 agrees at 9 bases. Here the sequenced sample was PBMCs, taken 734 days after intestinal transplantation. In DNA, the CDR3 is TGTGCCAGCAGCCGCGGGGGGGCGCGGACAGATACGCAGTATTTT. Residues: CASSRGGARTDTQYF.